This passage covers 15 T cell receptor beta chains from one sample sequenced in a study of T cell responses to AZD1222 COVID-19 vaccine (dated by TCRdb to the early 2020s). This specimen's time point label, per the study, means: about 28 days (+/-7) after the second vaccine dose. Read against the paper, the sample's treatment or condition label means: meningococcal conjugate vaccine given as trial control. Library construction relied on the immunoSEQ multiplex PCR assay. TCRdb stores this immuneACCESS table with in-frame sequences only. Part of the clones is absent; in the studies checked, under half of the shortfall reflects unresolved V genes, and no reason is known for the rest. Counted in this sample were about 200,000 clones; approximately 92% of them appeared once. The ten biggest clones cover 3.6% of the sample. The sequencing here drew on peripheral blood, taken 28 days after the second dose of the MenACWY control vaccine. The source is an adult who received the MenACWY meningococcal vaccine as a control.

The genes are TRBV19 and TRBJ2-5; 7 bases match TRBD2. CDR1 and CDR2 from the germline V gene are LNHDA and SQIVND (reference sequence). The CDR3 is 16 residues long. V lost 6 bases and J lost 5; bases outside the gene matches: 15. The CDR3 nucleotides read TGTGCCAGTAGCTCCTTGGGGCTAGCGGATACGGAGACCCAGTACTTC. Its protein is CASSSLGLADTETQYF.

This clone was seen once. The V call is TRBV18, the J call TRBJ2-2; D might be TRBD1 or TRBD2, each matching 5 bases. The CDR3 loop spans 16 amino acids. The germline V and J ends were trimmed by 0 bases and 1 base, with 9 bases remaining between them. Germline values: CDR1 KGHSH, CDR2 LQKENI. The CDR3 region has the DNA TGTGCCAGCTCACCACCGGGGACCGGGAACACCGGGGAGCTGTTTTTT. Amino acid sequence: CASSPPGTGNTGELFF.

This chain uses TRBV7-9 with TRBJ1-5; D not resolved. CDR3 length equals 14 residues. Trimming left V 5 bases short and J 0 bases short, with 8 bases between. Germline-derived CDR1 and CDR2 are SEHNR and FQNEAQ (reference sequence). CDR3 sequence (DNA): TGTGCCAGCAGCCGCGGCGGTAGCAATCAGCCCCAGCATTTT. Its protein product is CASSRGGSNQPQHF.

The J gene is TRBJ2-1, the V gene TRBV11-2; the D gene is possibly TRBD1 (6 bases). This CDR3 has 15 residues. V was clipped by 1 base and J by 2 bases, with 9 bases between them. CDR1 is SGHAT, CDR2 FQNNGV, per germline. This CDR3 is CASSLGDNPYNEQFF. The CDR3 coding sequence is TGTGCCAGCAGCTTAGGGGACAATCCCTACAATGAGCAGTTCTTC.

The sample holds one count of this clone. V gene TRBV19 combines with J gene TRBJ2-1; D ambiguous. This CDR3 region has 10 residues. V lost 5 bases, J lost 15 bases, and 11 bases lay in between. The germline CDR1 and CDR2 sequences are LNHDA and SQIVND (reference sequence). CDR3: CASSGRQMFF. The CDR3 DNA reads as TGTGCCAGTAGTGGCAGGCAAATGTTCTTC.

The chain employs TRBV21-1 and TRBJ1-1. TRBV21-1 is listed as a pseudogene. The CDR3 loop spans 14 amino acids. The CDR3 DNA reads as TGTGCCAGCAGCGCCCGGGACTCTAACACTGAAGCTTTCTTT. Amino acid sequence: CASSARDSNTEAFF.

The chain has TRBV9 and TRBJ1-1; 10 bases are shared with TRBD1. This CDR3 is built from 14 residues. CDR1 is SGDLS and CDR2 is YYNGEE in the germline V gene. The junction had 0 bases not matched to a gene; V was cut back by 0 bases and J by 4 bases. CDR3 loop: CASSVGTGGTEAFF. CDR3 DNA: TGTGCCAGCAGCGTAGGGACAGGGGGCACTGAAGCTTTCTTT. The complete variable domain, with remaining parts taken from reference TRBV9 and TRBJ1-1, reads DSGVTQTPKHLITATGQRVTLRCSPRSGDLSVYWYQQSLDQGLQFLIQYYNGEERAKGNILERFSAQQFPDLHSELNLSSLELGDSALYFCASSVGTGGTEAFFGQGTRLTVV.

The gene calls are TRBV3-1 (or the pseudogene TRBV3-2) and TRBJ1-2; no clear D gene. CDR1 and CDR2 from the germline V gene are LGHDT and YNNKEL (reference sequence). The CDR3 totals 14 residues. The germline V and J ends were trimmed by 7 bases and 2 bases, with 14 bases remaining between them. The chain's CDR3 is CASTPSTVNYGYTF. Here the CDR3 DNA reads TGTGCCAGCACCCCTTCGACGGTAAACTATGGCTACACCTTC.

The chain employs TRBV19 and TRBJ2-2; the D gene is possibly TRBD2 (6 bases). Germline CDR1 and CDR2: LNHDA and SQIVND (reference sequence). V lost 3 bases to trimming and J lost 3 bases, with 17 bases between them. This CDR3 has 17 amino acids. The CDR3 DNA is TGTGCCAGTAGTATGGGGGAGGTTTACTGGGACACCGGGGAGCTGTTTTTT. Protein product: CASSMGEVYWDTGELFF. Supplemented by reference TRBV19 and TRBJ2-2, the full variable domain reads DGGITQSPKYLFRKEGQNVTLSCEQNLNHDAMYWYRQDPGQGLRLIYYSQIVNDFQKGDIAEGYSVSREKKESFPLTVTSAQKNPTAFYLCASSMGEVYWDTGELFFGEGSRLTVL.

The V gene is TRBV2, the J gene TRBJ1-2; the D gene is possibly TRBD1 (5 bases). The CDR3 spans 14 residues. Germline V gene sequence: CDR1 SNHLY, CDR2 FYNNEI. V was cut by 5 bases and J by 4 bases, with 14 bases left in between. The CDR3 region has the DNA TGTGCCAGCAGTCTGGGAGGGGAAGCCTATGGCTACACCTTC. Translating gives CASSLGGEAYGYTF.

The CDR3 sequence is CAWSRAPDREAFF. As DNA, the CDR3 is TGTGCCTGGAGTAGGGCCCCTGACAGGGAAGCTTTCTTT. The chain has TRBV30 and TRBJ1-1; D is possibly TRBD1 (6 bases). The CDR3 sequence is 13 residues long. Per germline, CDR1 GTSNPN and CDR2 SVGIG (reference sequence). V lost 2 bases, J lost 8 bases, and 15 bases lay in between. Full variable domain (outside the CDR3, taken from reference TRBV30 and TRBJ1-1): SQTIHQWPATLVQPVGSPLSLECTVEGTSNPNLYWYRQAAGRGLQLLFYSVGIGQISSEVPQNLSASRPQDRQFILSSKKLLLSDSGFYLCAWSRAPDREAFFGQGTRLTVV.

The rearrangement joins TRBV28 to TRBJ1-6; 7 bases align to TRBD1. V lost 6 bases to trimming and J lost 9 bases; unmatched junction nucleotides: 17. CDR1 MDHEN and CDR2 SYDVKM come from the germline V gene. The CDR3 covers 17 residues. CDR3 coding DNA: TGTGCCAGCAGGCCCTCCACAGGGGCGCGGACATCTTCACCCCTCCACTTT. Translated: CASRPSTGARTSSPLHF.

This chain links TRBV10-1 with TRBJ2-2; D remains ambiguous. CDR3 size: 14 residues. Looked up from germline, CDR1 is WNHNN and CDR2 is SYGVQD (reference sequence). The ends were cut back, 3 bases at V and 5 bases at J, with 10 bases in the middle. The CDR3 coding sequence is TGCGCCAGCAGTGACAACAGCCCAACCGGGGAGCTGTTTTTT. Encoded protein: CASSDNSPTGELFF.

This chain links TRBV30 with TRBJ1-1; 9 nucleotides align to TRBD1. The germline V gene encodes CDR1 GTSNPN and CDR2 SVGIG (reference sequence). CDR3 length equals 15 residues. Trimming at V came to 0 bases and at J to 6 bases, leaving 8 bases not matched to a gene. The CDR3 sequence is CAWSVSATGGAEAFF. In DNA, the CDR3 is TGTGCCTGGAGTGTAAGTGCGACAGGGGGTGCTGAAGCTTTCTTT.

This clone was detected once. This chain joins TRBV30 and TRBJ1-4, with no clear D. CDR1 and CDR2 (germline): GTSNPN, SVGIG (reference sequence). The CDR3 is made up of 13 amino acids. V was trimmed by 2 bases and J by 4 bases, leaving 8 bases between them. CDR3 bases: TGTGCCTGGAGTCGGCAGCTTAATGAAAAACTGTTTTTT. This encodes CAWSRQLNEKLFF.